This is a list of T cell receptor beta chains from one sample in a study of regulatory T cells in long-lasting Graves disease. TCRdb passed the multiplex PCR reads through MiXCR, listing each CDR3 protein once. The sample gives 420,000 or so distinct CDR3 sequences, roughly 17% of which show up once; 23% is in the top ten. Separately, the same data were catalogued under a study of T cells in Graves' hyperthyroidism and ophthalmopathy.

The material sequenced was peripheral blood mononuclear cells (PBMCs), taken at new diagnosis, from a patient treated with antithyroid drugs. The source of these receptors is a woman younger than 35 with Graves disease. The CDR3 runs from the conserved cysteine through the conserved F or W. A D gene is named only where the DNA matches it firmly. Some rows have no size entry. The others give once, few or many, or a class for an expanded clone.

j_call v_call clone_size cdr3_length d_call cdr3_aa cdr3_nt
TRBJ1-2 TRBV3-1 many 15 NA CASSPEGDRLDGYTF TGTGCCAGCAGCCCCGAAGGGGACCGACTGGATGGCTACACCTTC
TRBJ2-5 TRBV27 NA 16 TRBD2 CASSFSSGTYQETQYF TGTGCCAGCAGTTTTTCTAGCGGGACGTACCAAGAGACCCAGTACTTC
TRBJ2-1 TRBV11-3 NA 15 NA CASSALGRQGNEQFF TGTGCCAGCAGCGCCTTAGGGCGGCAAGGGAATGAGCAGTTCTTC
TRBJ2-1 TRBV5-4 NA 16 TRBD2 CASHPSGRRSYNEQFF TGTGCCAGCCACCCAAGCGGGAGGCGGTCCTACAATGAGCAGTTCTTC
TRBJ1-5 TRBV2 many 18 NA CASSGLELLRNSNQPQHF TGTGCCAGCAGTGGACTGGAACTCCTGCGAAATAGCAATCAGCCCCAGCATTTT
TRBJ1-4 TRBV11-2 NA 17 TRBD1 CASSLMGTGIGNEKLFF TGTGCCAGCAGCTTAATGGGGACAGGGATAGGGAATGAAAAACTGTTTTTT
TRBJ2-5 TRBV20-1 few 15 TRBD1 CSARDLETGKKTQYF TGCAGTGCTAGAGATCTCGAGACAGGGAAGAAGACCCAGTACTTC
TRBJ2-3 TRBV6-1 NA 16 NA CASSEAAFSVTDTQYF TGTGCCAGCAGTGAAGCCGCCTTTAGCGTCACAGATACGCAGTATTTT
TRBJ2-3 TRBV29-1 NA 18 TRBD2 CSVEDPRGGISTSDTQYF TGCAGCGTTGAAGATCCTCGGGGGGGCATCTCAACCTCAGATACGCAGTATTTT
TRBJ1-2 TRBV28 NA 17 NA CASSPPPQGILNYGYTF TGTGCCAGCAGTCCTCCCCCTCAGGGAATACTTAACTATGGCTACACCTTC
TRBJ2-1 TRBV28 many 12 TRBD2 CASSRAGVSQFF TGTGCCAGTAGCCGAGCGGGAGTAAGTCAGTTCTTC
TRBJ1-1 TRBV20-1 NA 13 NA CSTNREGGTEAFF TGCAGTACGAACAGGGAGGGCGGCACTGAAGCTTTCTTT
TRBJ2-7 TRBV2 many 14 TRBD2 CASSLGGNTHEQYF TGTGCCAGCAGTTTGGGAGGGAATACCCACGAGCAGTACTTC
TRBJ2-1 TRBV11-2 NA 16 NA CASSPPDRVEWDEQFF TGTGCCAGCAGCCCCCCCGACAGAGTGGAGTGGGATGAGCAGTTCTTC
TRBJ2-5 TRBV6-1 few 13 TRBD2 CGLSGREIETQYF TGTGGGCTGTCAGGGCGGGAGATAGAGACCCAGTACTTC
TRBJ2-7 TRBV20-1 many 13 TRBD2 CSAEPSGRYEQYF TGCAGTGCGGAGCCTAGCGGGAGGTACGAGCAGTACTTC
TRBJ1-5 TRBV5-1 few 15 TRBD1 CASSKGQGAGQPQHF TGCGCCAGCAGCAAGGGACAGGGGGCAGGTCAGCCCCAGCATTTT
TRBJ2-1 TRBV18 NA 12 NA CASSPPEEEQFF TGTGCCAGCTCACCACCAGAAGAAGAGCAGTTCTTC
TRBJ1-5 TRBV12-3/TRBV12-4 NA 13 NA CASSLMGPQPQHF TGTGCCAGCAGTTTAATGGGGCCTCAGCCCCAGCATTTT
TRBJ2-7 TRBV6-1 many 14 TRBD2 CASSGLAGGYEQYF TGTGCCAGCAGTGGACTAGCGGGAGGCTACGAGCAGTACTTC
TRBJ2-5 TRBV11-3 many 17 NA CASSSYQDSPDQETQYF TGTGCCAGCAGCTCGTACCAGGACAGCCCTGACCAAGAGACCCAGTACTTC
TRBJ2-1 TRBV6-2/TRBV6-3 few 13 NA CASSWPGVNEQFF TGTGCCAGCAGTTGGCCGGGGGTGAATGAGCAGTTCTTC
TRBJ2-2 TRBV30 NA 12 NA CAWSRSAGELFF TGTGCCTGGAGTAGGTCAGCCGGGGAGCTGTTTTTT
TRBJ1-4 TRBV28 few 16 TRBD1 CASRGAGTGAFEKLFF TGTGCCAGCAGAGGAGCGGGGACAGGGGCTTTTGAAAAACTGTTTTTT
TRBJ2-3 TRBV9 few 14 NA CASSLWTSTDTQYF TGTGCCAGCAGCCTATGGACTAGCACAGATACGCAGTATTTT
TRBJ2-3 TRBV10-3 many 14 TRBD2 CAITQREGSDTQYF TGTGCCATCACCCAGCGGGAGGGCTCAGATACGCAGTATTTT
TRBJ2-1 TRBV12-3/TRBV12-4 few 13 TRBD2 CASSLVTGGSEFF TGTGCCAGCAGTTTAGTCACAGGCGGGAGTGAGTTCTTC
TRBJ2-5 TRBV14 few 15 NA CASSQGRVRQETQYF TGTGCCAGCAGCCAGGGCAGGGTCCGGCAAGAGACCCAGTACTTC
TRBJ1-1 TRBV2 NA 13 NA CASQGYSNTEAFF TGTGCCAGCCAAGGGTACAGCAACACTGAAGCTTTCTTT
TRBJ2-7 TRBV28 many 14 TRBD2 CASSFGGGPYEQYF TGTGCCAGCAGTTTCGGGGGGGGACCTTACGAGCAGTACTTC
TRBJ2-7 TRBV12-3/TRBV12-4 few 19 NA CASSLFMQLGLPPRGEQYF TGTGCCAGCAGTTTATTCATGCAACTAGGGCTCCCCCCTCGAGGCGAGCAGTACTTC
TRBJ2-7 TRBV18 few 17 TRBD2 CASSPLPSGRKGDEQYF TGTGCCAGCTCACCACTCCCTAGCGGGAGGAAAGGCGACGAGCAGTACTTC
TRBJ1-1 TRBV6-5 many 14 NA CASSYSEQGPEAFF TGTGCCAGCAGTTACTCGGAACAGGGCCCTGAAGCTTTCTTT
TRBJ2-3 TRBV12-3/TRBV12-4 many 16 NA CASSFTQAGTTDTQYF TGTGCCAGCAGTTTCACCCAGGCGGGAACCACAGATACGCAGTATTTT
TRBJ2-7 TRBV6-1 many 17 NA CASSAVSTRAFAYEQYF TGTGCCAGCAGTGCAGTCTCGACACGAGCATTTGCCTACGAGCAGTACTTC
TRBJ1-5 TRBV2 many 15 TRBD1 CASRGDRGGNQPQHF TGTGCCAGCAGAGGAGACAGGGGTGGCAATCAGCCCCAGCATTTT
TRBJ2-5 TRBV7-2 many 12 NA CASSDTGETQYF TGTGCCAGCAGCGATACGGGAGAGACCCAGTACTTC
TRBJ2-3 TRBV20-1 few 14 NA CSAKQLLRTDTQYF TGCAGTGCTAAGCAACTTTTAAGAACAGATACGCAGTATTTT
TRBJ2-1 TRBV7-2 many 13 NA CASNLNLLNEQFF TGTGCCAGCAATCTCAACCTACTCAATGAGCAGTTCTTC
TRBJ2-5 TRBV27 many 15 TRBD1 CASSLYGTGGETQYF TGTGCCAGCAGTTTATACGGGACAGGGGGTGAGACCCAGTACTTC
TRBJ2-1 TRBV29-1 many 13 NA CSRSGGLGDEQFF TGCAGTCGAAGTGGGGGGCTTGGGGATGAGCAGTTCTTC
TRBJ1-1 TRBV24-1 many 17 NA CATSDHAFTHMNTEAFF TGTGCCACCAGTGACCACGCCTTTACCCATATGAACACTGAAGCTTTCTTT
TRBJ2-1 TRBV11-3 many 15 TRBD2 CASSPGLAVYNEQFF TGTGCCAGCAGCCCGGGACTAGCGGTCTACAATGAGCAGTTCTTC
TRBJ2-1 TRBV25-1 few 16 TRBD2 CASSEHAGTRYNEQFF TGTGCCAGCAGTGAACACGCCGGGACTAGATACAATGAGCAGTTCTTC
TRBJ1-1 TRBV10-1 many 14 NA CASSESRANTEAFF TGCGCCAGCAGTGAGTCGAGAGCGAACACTGAAGCTTTCTTT
TRBJ2-7 TRBV15 NA 15 NA CATSRETWESYEQYF TGTGCCACCAGCAGAGAAACTTGGGAGTCCTACGAGCAGTACTTC
TRBJ2-7 TRBV28 NA 16 NA CASSSPFGPSTYEQYF TGTGCCAGCAGTTCCCCATTCGGACCCTCTACTTACGAGCAGTACTTC
TRBJ2-1 TRBV28 many 12 TRBD2 CASSSSGGGQFF TGTGCCAGCAGCTCTAGCGGGGGAGGGCAGTTCTTC
TRBJ2-4 TRBV2 NA 16 TRBD1 CASSEPKSGGGNIQYF TGTGCCAGCAGTGAACCCAAGTCAGGGGGCGGAAACATTCAGTACTTC
TRBJ2-1 TRBV11-2 many 16 NA CASSPIRDPGYNEQFF TGTGCCAGCAGCCCCATAAGGGACCCAGGGTACAATGAGCAGTTCTTC